Presented here are 8 T cell receptor beta chains from one specimen sequenced in a study of shared clonotypes between healthy human individuals (dated by TCRdb to about 2020). Receptor libraries were prepared by the immunoSEQ multiplex PCR assay. This is the immuneACCESS table as TCRdb keeps it, with only in-frame sequences that have V and J called. A part of the clones is gone; compared with another copy, unresolved V genes explain less than half, and the rest is unexplained. This sample is represented by 1,500,000 or so clones; around 95% of them were singletons. The ten largest clones add up to 1% to 1.5% of the sample. The sequencing sample was made of naive CD4+ T cells sorted from blood. This specimen's cell subset or site label, per the study, means: CD45RA+ positively selected. All receptors come from a man aged 25 to 40 in good health.

The chain joins TRBV5-4 to TRBJ1-1, with D possibly TRBD1 on 5 matching bases. Trimming took 4 bases from V and 1 from J, leaving 11 bases between them. Germline V CDR1 and CDR2: SGHNT, YYREEE (reference sequence). This CDR3 is built from 14 residues. CDR3 nucleotides: TGTGCCAGCAGCCGGGACGTCGAGAACACTGAAGCTTTCTTT. Residues: CASSRDVENTEAFF.

V usage is TRBV4-1 and J usage is TRBJ2-5; D remains ambiguous. V lost 1 base to trimming and J lost 2 bases, with 14 bases between them. The CDR3 runs to 16 residues. Germline CDR1 reads MGHRA; CDR2 reads YSYEKL. CDR3 DNA: TGCGCCAGCAGCCAAGGATGGCTACAGAAACAAGAGACCCAGTACTTC. Amino acids: CASSQGWLQKQETQYF.

A single count supports this clone. This chain joins TRBV6-6 and TRBJ2-7; 7 nucleotides match TRBD2. The CDR3 has 16 residues. Trimming cost V 6 bases and J 4 bases; bases outside gene matches: 15. From germline, CDR1 is MNHNY and CDR2 SVGAGI (reference sequence). The CDR3 bases are TGTGCCAGCAGCCGCTATTCTAGCGGATCCTTGTACGAGCAGTACTTC. Translating it yields CASSRYSSGSLYEQYF.

The chain joins TRBV5-1 to TRBJ1-3, with D possibly matching TRBD1 (6 bases). Deletions cut 0 bases from V and 0 bases from J, with 10 bases between. Germline values: CDR1 SGHRS, CDR2 YFSETQ. CDR3 length: 16 residues. CDR3 nucleotide sequence: TGCGCCAGCAGCTTGGTGGGGGGCAACTCTGGAAACACCATATATTTT. Protein sequence: CASSLVGGNSGNTIYF.

Regarding this clone: This sample includes further DNA sequences coding for the same CDR3. The chain joins TRBV30 to TRBJ1-5; D is unclear. The CDR3 loop spans 13 amino acids. V shed 2 bases and J shed 0 bases, with 5 bases lying between them. From germline, CDR1 is GTSNPN and CDR2 SVGIG (reference sequence). The CDR3 DNA follows: TGTGCCTGGAGTTCAGGTAGCAATCAGCCCCAGCATTTT. Encoded protein: CAWSSGSNQPQHF.

This chain joins TRBV7-2 and TRBJ1-4, with D uncertain. The CDR3 has 14 amino acids. The germline CDR1 and CDR2 sequences are SGHTA and FQGNSA. V lost 4 bases and J 3 bases, leaving 9 bases between the germline ends. CDR3 in amino acids: CASSSNEPNEKLFF. The CDR3 coding sequence is TGTGCCAGCAGCTCAAATGAGCCTAATGAAAAACTGTTTTTT.

The CDR3 nucleotides are TGTGCCAGCACTACGAACAGGGGCAGGGTAGCCGAGCAGTACTTC. Translating it yields CASTTNRGRVAEQYF. The genes are TRBV6-5 and TRBJ2-7; 7 bases map to TRBD1. CDR1 and CDR2 from the germline V gene are MNHEY and SVGAGI. This CDR3 spans 15 amino acids. The trim removed 7 bases at V and 6 bases at J, leaving 15 bases unmatched.

The chain joins TRBV18 to TRBJ2-7; D remains ambiguous. Trimming cost V 3 bases and J 2 bases, with 11 bases left between them. The CDR3 consists of 14 residues. Germline V gene lookup returns CDR1 KGHSH and CDR2 LQKENI. CDR3 coding DNA: TGTGCCAGCTCACCGATGATGCAAACCTACGAGCAGTACTTC. Its translation: CASSPMMQTYEQYF.